This T cell receptor (beta chain) was captured by sequencing in a study of blood T cell repertoires in COVID-19. Study context: The study drew acute and convalescent COVID-19 samples from the United States, Italy and Spain. PBMCs, B-cell-depleted T cells, or T cells were the source of the cDNA or gDNA that made up the material.

This clone was found a few times. Germline lookup yields CDR1 SGHVS and CDR2 FNYEAQ. The CDR3 loop spans 14 amino acids. Trimming took off 5 bases at V and 9 bases at J, with 17 bases between the two ends. Per the original data handling: Using reference gene primer amplification, nucleated cell counts were estimated. TCRdb's table, derived via immunoSEQ multiplex PCR, lists solely in-frame clones and lacks some. V and J calls and clone size come straight from that table; D and trimming were deduced from the DNA. This table holds 250,000 to 350,000 clones, roughly nine tenths found once. The sequencing sample was made of peripheral blood. The J gene is TRBJ2-1, the V gene TRBV7-6; D is undetermined. The sequence was collected from a woman aged 40 to 50 who had recovered from COVID-19. CDR3 protein: CASSPSPRIGEQFF. The CDR3 DNA reads as TGTGCCAGCAGCCCATCCCCTAGGATTGGTGAGCAGTTCTTC.